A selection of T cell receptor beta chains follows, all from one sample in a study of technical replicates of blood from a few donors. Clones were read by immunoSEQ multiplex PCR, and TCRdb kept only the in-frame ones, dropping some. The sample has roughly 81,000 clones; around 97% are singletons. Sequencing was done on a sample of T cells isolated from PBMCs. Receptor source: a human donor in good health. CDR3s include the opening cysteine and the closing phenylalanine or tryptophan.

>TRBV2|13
CASSHGTGREQFF
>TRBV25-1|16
CASSEWTGTIYNEQFF
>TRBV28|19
CASSLLIGGSVRGPYGYTF
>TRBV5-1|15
CASSSFLSGGHGYTF
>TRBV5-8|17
CASSLSYKGINTGELFF
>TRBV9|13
CASSVAENTEAFF
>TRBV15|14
CATSPQDTYYEQYF
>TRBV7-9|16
CASSHTSGGTPYEQYF
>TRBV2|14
CASSGGRSGNTIYF
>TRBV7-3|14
CASSTGTSQETQYF
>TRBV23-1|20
CASSQGPDRRPTSGANVLTF
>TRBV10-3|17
CAISRGGLAGGLNEQFF
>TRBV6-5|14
CASSRTGLRYEQYF
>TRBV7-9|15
CASSLAHQGSTEAFF
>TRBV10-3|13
CAIRAGQGNTIYF
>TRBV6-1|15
CASSDRRGRDSPLHF